Sequencing of this T cell receptor (beta chain) was carried out in a study of blood T cell repertoires in COVID-19. The wider study: Specimens from acute and convalescent COVID-19 originated in the United States, Italy and Spain.

In the original workflow: Amplification of reference gene primers was used by the study to estimate nucleated cell counts. TCRdb's copy holds only in-frame clones and misses some; the assay was immunoSEQ multiplex PCR. V, J and clone size are those of that table, while D and trimming were read from the DNA. This table holds some 120,000 clones, roughly 85% found once. The CDR3 contains 12 residues. This chain uses TRBV21-1 with TRBJ1-1. TRBV21-1 is recorded as a pseudogene. The TCR comes from a young man with acute or convalescent COVID-19. The sequencing input was peripheral blood. CDR3 bases: TGTGCCACCCCGGGGGGAGGAATTGAAGCTTTCTTT. Amino acids: CATPGGGIEAFF.